This T cell receptor beta chain was identified during a study of CD8 T cells in Susac syndrome. Study-wide results and caveats: The study's TCR sequencing and HLA analysis covered a relatively small number of individuals, and the study acknowledged this.

On this clonotype itself: What it binds is unknown.

The CDR3 has 12 residues. Germline-derived CDR1 and CDR2 are LGHDT and YNNKEL (reference sequence). V dropped 1 base and J dropped 3 bases, with 3 bases sitting between them. The diagnostic criteria for definite or probable disease, as recently defined, were met by the patients with Susac syndrome. With random hexamers, reverse transcription was performed on roughly 0.45 to 1 ug of RNA. From the immunoSEQ multiplex PCR reads, TCRdb called clonotypes with MiXCR, one entry per CDR3 protein. Among roughly 200,000 distinct CDR3 sequences listed, roughly 94% were seen once. The sequenced sample was CD4+ T cells from PBMCs. This TCR was recovered from a human donor with Susac syndrome. This chain links TRBV3-1 with TRBJ1-2; D gene unclear. This chain's CDR3 is CASSQGDYGYTF. The DNA of the CDR3 is TGTGCCAGCAGCCAAGGGGACTATGGCTACACCTTC.